The sequence of this T cell receptor (beta chain) was determined in a study of T cell changes during pregnancy in multiple sclerosis. The CDR3 sequence is 15 residues long. In germline, CDR1 is MNHEY, CDR2 SVGAGI. J gave up 5 bases and V 5 bases, and 5 bases lay outside the gene matches. TCRdb keeps only in-frame clones here, not all; method: immunoSEQ multiplex PCR. The sample records over 45,000 clones, 80% to 90% being singletons. This clone was seen a handful of times. The J gene is TRBJ2-2, the V gene TRBV6-5; 10 nucleotides align to TRBD2. The TCR sequence derives from a female donor with multiple sclerosis, enrolled in a pregnancy study. Source: CD4+ T cells from peripheral blood mononuclear cells, taken in the second trimester of pregnancy. CDR3 protein: CASSLPGLATGELFF. The CDR3 DNA reads as TGTGCCAGCAGTCTTCCGGGACTAGCGACCGGGGAGCTGTTTTTT.